Presented here are 22 T cell receptor beta chains from one specimen sequenced in a study of patients and donors after allogeneic stem cell transplantation. From the RT-PCR reads, TCRdb called clonotypes with MiXCR, one entry per CDR3 protein. The table has roughly 960,000 distinct CDR3 sequences, 15% to 20% seen once. Sequenced input: blood, either unsorted or a sorted T cell fraction (not recorded which). These receptors all stem from a human donor who was either an allogeneic HSCT recipient or a stem cell or donor lymphocyte infusion donor (not recorded which). It is not recorded whose cells these are; they may come from a transplant donor.

V is TRBV3-1 and J is TRBJ2-7; unclear D gene. Between the trimmed V and J ends, which lost 3 bases and 7 bases, there was a span of 13 bases. The CDR3 has 13 residues. In germline, CDR1 is LGHDT, CDR2 YNNKEL (reference sequence). This CDR3 reads CASSQDPAREQYF. DNA of the CDR3: TGTGCCAGCAGCCAGGACCCCGCGCGGGAGCAGTACTTC.

The chain employs TRBV4-1 and TRBJ1-4; 7 bases match TRBD1. CDR3 size: 15 residues. The junction had 9 bases not matched to a gene; V was cut back by 6 bases and J by 5 bases. Germline assignment: CDR1 MGHRA and CDR2 YSYEKL. The CDR3, as DNA: TGCGCCAGCAGGAAGAGGACAGGACCCAATGAAAAACTGTTTTTT. Translated, it gives CASRKRTGPNEKLFF.

This clonotype has at least ten counts. This chain connects TRBV12-3 or TRBV12-4 to TRBJ2-1, with D unclear. There are 13 residues in the CDR3. The V end was cut by 1 base, the J end by 3 bases, with 4 bases between. Written as DNA, the CDR3 is TGTGCCAGCAGTTTAGGCTTCTACAATGAGCAGTTCTTC. It encodes CASSLGFYNEQFF.

The chain uses TRBV10-3 and TRBJ2-7; D call uncertain. CDR1 and CDR2 (germline): ENHRY, SYGVKD. V was cut by 6 bases and J by 4 bases, with 22 bases left in between. The CDR3 is made up of 16 amino acids. The CDR3 DNA reads as TGTGCCATCAGCCACTCACGCTCCGACGCGCAGTACGAGCAGTACTTC. The encoded protein is CAISHSRSDAQYEQYF.

This clonotype has only a few counts. The V call is TRBV11-2, the J call TRBJ2-1; 16 bases are a match to TRBD2. The CDR3 covers 17 residues. J lost 8 bases, V lost 3 bases, and 7 bases had no gene match. CDR1 and CDR2 (germline): SGHAT, FQNNGV. The DNA for the CDR3 is TGTGCCAGCAGCTTGGGGACTAGCGGGGGGGCCAGGGATGAGCAGTTCTTC. Amino acid sequence: CASSLGTSGGARDEQFF. Together with reference TRBV11-2 and TRBJ2-1, the CDR3 gives the full variable domain: EAGVAQSPRYKIIEKRQSVAFWCNPISGHATLYWYQQILGQGPKLLIQFQNNGVVDDSQLPKDRFSAERLKGVDSTLKIQPAKLEDSAVYLCASSLGTSGGARDEQFFGPGTRLTVL.

The chain carries TRBV4-3 and TRBJ1-4, with D unclear. This CDR3 region has 16 residues. The V gene's germline CDR1 is LGHNA and CDR2 YSLEER. V was trimmed by 4 bases and J by 0 bases, leaving 12 bases between them. DNA for the CDR3: TGCGCCAGCAGCCCTTGGGGTGACTCAACTAATGAAAAACTGTTTTTT. Translating it yields CASSPWGDSTNEKLFF.

The chain combines TRBV6-5 with TRBJ2-7, with TRBD1 as a possible D gene (6 bases). The germline CDR1 and CDR2 sequences are MNHEY and SVGAGI. V gave up 0 bases and J gave up 0 bases, with 9 bases separating them. The CDR3 is made up of 15 amino acids. CDR3 in amino acids: CASSYSADSSYEQYF. The CDR3 nucleotides read TGTGCCAGCAGTTACTCCGCGGACAGCTCCTACGAGCAGTACTTC.

This chain links TRBV5-1 with TRBJ2-3; TRBD2 matches 8 bases. The CDR3 totals 17 residues. Germline V gene sequence: CDR1 SGHRS, CDR2 YFSETQ. V lost 0 bases, J lost 2 bases, and 8 bases stayed unmatched. Here the CDR3 reads CASSLEGWTSFTDTQYF. The CDR3 region has the DNA TGCGCCAGCAGCTTGGAGGGGTGGACTAGCTTCACAGATACGCAGTATTTT.

This clonotype came up many times. The genes are TRBV5-1 and TRBJ2-5; maybe TRBD2 (7 bases). Gene TRBJ2-3 matches the end of the DNA better, so the J call may be wrong. Per germline, CDR1 SGHRS and CDR2 YFSETQ. The CDR3 covers 13 residues. The CDR3 loop reads CASSFQGGETQYF. Written as DNA, the CDR3 is TGCGCCAGCAGCTTCCAAGGGGGGGAGACGCAGTATTTT.

V usage is TRBV20-1 and J usage is TRBJ1-1; TRBD1 might be the D (5 bases). This CDR3 spans 15 amino acids. Germline V lookup: CDR1 DFQATT, CDR2 SNEGSKA (reference sequence). V shed 1 base and J shed 1 base, with 13 bases lying between them. This chain's CDR3 is CSARGTVTANTEAFF. The CDR3 nucleotides are TGCAGTGCTAGAGGAACCGTGACAGCGAACACTGAAGCTTTCTTT.

The CDR3 spells CASSSGQGAWYEQFF. In DNA form, the CDR3 reads TGTGCCAGCAGTTCTGGACAGGGGGCGTGGTATGAGCAGTTCTTC. The chain employs TRBV6-5 and TRBJ2-1, with 11 bases aligning to TRBD1. Trimming at V came to 4 bases and at J to 8 bases, leaving 7 bases not matched to a gene. Germline values: CDR1 MNHEY, CDR2 SVGAGI. This CDR3 region has 15 residues.

In this sample, this clonotype turned up a few times. This chain links TRBV20-1 with TRBJ2-5; D is perhaps TRBD1 (7 bases). V lost 2 bases and J 5 bases, leaving 18 bases between the germline ends. CDR1 is DFQATT, CDR2 SNEGSKA, per germline (reference sequence). The CDR3 extends over 15 amino acids. The CDR3 nucleotides read TGCAGTGCTAGATCAGGGGGAGTAGGAGGGGAGACCCAGTACTTC. Protein: CSARSGGVGGETQYF.

This clonotype occurred many times. This chain uses TRBV5-1 with TRBJ2-3, with 12 bases identical to TRBD2. The CDR3 extends over 15 amino acids. The J segment lost 9 bases and the V segment lost 0 bases, leaving 5 bases of the junction unmatched. Germline V lookup: CDR1 SGHRS, CDR2 YFSETQ. The CDR3 DNA reads as TGCGCCAGCAGCTTGGTCCAGACTAGCGGGGGAACGCAGTATTTT. Its translation: CASSLVQTSGGTQYF.

This clonotype was observed once. The V gene is TRBV6-2 or TRBV6-3, the J gene TRBJ2-3, with 9 bases aligning to TRBD2. J lost 5 bases, V lost 2 bases, and 14 bases had no gene match. The germline V gene encodes CDR1 MNHEY and CDR2 SVGEGT. This CDR3 spans 18 amino acids. Written as DNA, the CDR3 is TGTGCCAGCAGTTACGACTCGTCAAGCGGGGGGTTCGTAGATACGCAGTATTTT. It yields the protein CASSYDSSSGGFVDTQYF.

The rearrangement joins TRBV4-1 to TRBJ2-3; D not resolved. The V gene's germline CDR1 is MGHRA and CDR2 YSYEKL. The CDR3 totals 13 residues. The germline V and J ends were trimmed by 7 bases and 5 bases, with 13 bases remaining between them. DNA for the CDR3: TGCGCCAGCATTGGACCAAGGCAAGATACGCAGTATTTT. Translated, it gives CASIGPRQDTQYF.

The chain employs TRBV9 and TRBJ1-3; the D gene is possibly TRBD1 (5 bases). Germline values: CDR1 SGDLS, CDR2 YYNGEE. The CDR3 contains 15 residues. The V end was cut by 0 bases, the J end by 3 bases, with 10 bases between. The CDR3 region is CASSVESGHGNTIYF. In nucleotides, the CDR3 is TGTGCCAGCAGCGTAGAGTCGGGGCATGGAAACACCATATATTTT.

Only a few counts were recorded for this clonotype. The V and J genes are TRBV5-1 and TRBJ2-2; 9 bases align to TRBD2. CDR1 and CDR2 from the germline V gene are SGHRS and YFSETQ. The CDR3 loop spans 16 amino acids. The V gene end was trimmed by 6 bases and the J gene end by 0 bases; junction bases not matched to a gene: 6. CDR3 in DNA: TGCGCCAGCACCCCTAGCGGGGCCCCGAACACCGGGGAGCTGTTTTTT. This sequence encodes CASTPSGAPNTGELFF. Using reference TRBV5-1 and TRBJ2-2 for the parts outside the CDR3, the full variable domain is KAGVTQTPRYLIKTRGQQVTLSCSPISGHRSVSWYQQTPGQGLQFLFEYFSETQRNKGNFPGRFSGRQFSNSRSEMNVSTLELGDSALYLCASTPSGAPNTGELFFGEGSRLTVL.

The sample holds a few counts of this clonotype. CDR3 DNA sequence: TGTGCCAGCACCGGAAAGACGGGGGGAACCTACGAGCAGTACTTC. The encoded protein is CASTGKTGGTYEQYF. The gene calls are TRBV6-1 and TRBJ2-7, with 7 bases lining up with TRBD2. V was clipped by 7 bases and J by 2 bases; unmatched bases: 11. Germline V gene lookup returns CDR1 MNHNS and CDR2 SASEGT. The CDR3 spans 15 residues.

This clonotype was observed a handful of times. This chain connects TRBV20-1 to TRBJ2-1, with no clear D. The CDR3 is made up of 16 amino acids. The V gene lost 5 bases and the J gene lost 0 bases, with 17 bases spanning the gap. The germline V gene has CDR1 DFQATT and CDR2 SNEGSKA (reference sequence). CDR3 sequence (DNA): TGCAGTGCTCCTCGGAGACACTTGAGCTCCTACAATGAGCAGTTCTTC. Translation gives CSAPRRHLSSYNEQFF.

This clonotype was observed a few times. The chain carries TRBV20-1 and TRBJ2-3; possibly TRBD2 for D (7 bases). Germline V gene sequence: CDR1 DFQATT, CDR2 SNEGSKA (reference sequence). The ends were cut back, 6 bases at V and 9 bases at J, with 16 bases in the middle. The CDR3 consists of 12 residues. In DNA, the CDR3 is TGCAGTGCCCTGGGGGGGCCCTTAACGCAGTATTTT. Its translation is CSALGGPLTQYF.

This clonotype was seen a few times. V is TRBV24-1 and J is TRBJ2-3; D call uncertain. From germline, CDR1 is KGHDR and CDR2 SFDVKD. The CDR3 contains 14 residues. The germline V and J ends were trimmed by 4 bases and 1 base, with 8 bases remaining between them. The CDR3 protein is CATSERQGTDTQYF. For the CDR3, the DNA is TGTGCCACCAGTGAACGCCAGGGCACAGATACGCAGTATTTT.

A few counts support this clonotype. The CDR3 DNA sequence: TGTGCCAGCAGTTTCAGGGTCTGGGGGTCGGGGGCCAACGTCCTGACTTTC. Residues: CASSFRVWGSGANVLTF. The chain joins TRBV12-3 or TRBV12-4 to TRBJ2-6; TRBD1 or TRBD2 may be the D gene (5 bases each). With 3 bases removed from V and 4 bases from J, the gap between germline ends came to 16 bases. The CDR3 runs 17 residues.